This paragraph covers one T cell receptor beta chain sequence. Method: immunoSEQ multiplex PCR; TCRdb's copy keeps in-frame clones and lacks some. The repertoire holds 250,000 or so clones, roughly 87% seen once, with just over 2.5% in the top ten. Participants were aged roughly 18 to 90 years from approximately 25 US areas. The data derive from a study of blood T cell repertoires in COVID-19. The overall study: COVID-19 samples from acute and convalescent phases originated in the United States, Italy and Spain.

The germline gives CDR1 LGHDT, CDR2 YNNKEL (reference sequence). V was pared by 4 bases and J by 8 bases, with 9 bases of the junction left unmatched. The CDR3 is 14 residues long. The TCR originated in a woman aged 25 to 39 with acute COVID-19. V and J are TRBV3-1 (or the pseudogene TRBV3-2) and TRBJ1-1; 8 positions match TRBD1. The sequencing sample was made of PBMCs or T cells enriched from blood (not recorded which). In nucleotides, the CDR3 is TGTGCCAGCAGCCTTGACCCCCGGGACAGGGAAGCTTTCTTT. Residues: CASSLDPRDREAFF.